These T cell receptor beta chains were read from a single sample in a study of T cells in Graves' hyperthyroidism and ophthalmopathy. TCRdb redid the calling of the multiplex PCR reads with MiXCR, one entry per CDR3 protein. The sample includes hundreds of thousands of distinct CDR3 sequences, approximately 14% seen only once; the top ten take around 13%. The sequencing sample was made of blood. All receptors come from a woman in her 50s with Graves' ophthalmopathy. The CDR3 runs from the conserved cysteine through the conserved F or W. Fields, in order: D gene, clone size, J gene, V gene, CDR3 DNA, CDR3 protein. D genes are given only for firm matches. A row's size may be missing; if present it is once, few, many or a size class.

D gene: TRBD2
clone size: few
J gene: TRBJ2-1
V gene: TRBV6-2/TRBV6-3
CDR3 DNA: TGTGCCAGCAGTTACCCGACTAGACTAGCGGGATCCTACAATGAGCAGTTCTTC
CDR3 protein: CASSYPTRLAGSYNEQFF

D gene: TRBD1
clone size: many
J gene: TRBJ2-1
V gene: TRBV18
CDR3 DNA: TGTGCCAGCTCACCACCCGGGACAGAGATCAATGAGCAGTTCTTC
CDR3 protein: CASSPPGTEINEQFF

D gene: TRBD1
clone size: many
J gene: TRBJ2-1
V gene: TRBV5-1
CDR3 DNA: TGCGCCAGCAGTAAGACCGGGACAGGGTTGGATGAGCAGTTCTTC
CDR3 protein: CASSKTGTGLDEQFF

D gene: -
clone size: -
J gene: TRBJ2-7
V gene: TRBV7-2
CDR3 DNA: TGTGCCAGCAGTTCCACTCAGACCGGCTACGAGCAGTACTTC
CDR3 protein: CASSSTQTGYEQYF

D gene: TRBD1
clone size: few
J gene: TRBJ2-7
V gene: TRBV29-1
CDR3 DNA: TGCAGCGTTGTGCGGGACAGGGTCCACGAGCAGTACTTC
CDR3 protein: CSVVRDRVHEQYF

D gene: TRBD2
clone size: -
J gene: TRBJ2-7
V gene: TRBV25-1
CDR3 DNA: TGTGCCAGCAGTGAATTCGCGGGAGGAAACTACGAGCAGTACTTC
CDR3 protein: CASSEFAGGNYEQYF

D gene: -
clone size: many
J gene: TRBJ1-3
V gene: TRBV18
CDR3 DNA: TGTGCCAGCTCACCGGGTTTCCGGGACACCATATATTTT
CDR3 protein: CASSPGFRDTIYF

D gene: -
clone size: -
J gene: TRBJ2-3
V gene: TRBV4-1
CDR3 DNA: TGCGCCAGCAGCCGATCGAACACAGATACGCAGTATTTT
CDR3 protein: CASSRSNTDTQYF

D gene: -
clone size: many
J gene: TRBJ1-1
V gene: TRBV28
CDR3 DNA: TGTGCCAGCAGCTACGGGGGTACGGCGGAAGCTTTCTTT
CDR3 protein: CASSYGGTAEAFF

D gene: -
clone size: many
J gene: TRBJ2-7
V gene: TRBV24-1
CDR3 DNA: TGTGCCACCAGTCCGGATAGCACCCACGAGCAGTACTTC
CDR3 protein: CATSPDSTHEQYF

D gene: -
clone size: many
J gene: TRBJ1-1
V gene: TRBV28
CDR3 DNA: TGTGCCAGCAGTCCGGTCCTGAACACTGAAGCTTTCTTT
CDR3 protein: CASSPVLNTEAFF

D gene: TRBD1
clone size: many
J gene: TRBJ1-2
V gene: TRBV7-2
CDR3 DNA: TGTGCCAGCAGCTTACGAGACAGGGATTTGGTTAACTATGGCTACACCTTC
CDR3 protein: CASSLRDRDLVNYGYTF

D gene: -
clone size: many
J gene: TRBJ2-7
V gene: TRBV29-1
CDR3 DNA: TGCAGCGTTGAAAGGGGCGGGGGCGAATACGACGAGCAGTACTTC
CDR3 protein: CSVERGGGEYDEQYF

D gene: -
clone size: many
J gene: TRBJ1-1
V gene: TRBV28
CDR3 DNA: TGTGCCAGCACCCCTTGGAACACTGAAGCTTTCTTT
CDR3 protein: CASTPWNTEAFF

D gene: TRBD2
clone size: -
J gene: TRBJ2-3
V gene: TRBV7-9
CDR3 DNA: TGTGCCAGCAGACCTCGACTAGCGGGAGAGGATACGCAGTATTTT
CDR3 protein: CASRPRLAGEDTQYF

D gene: -
clone size: few
J gene: TRBJ2-1
V gene: TRBV4-3
CDR3 DNA: TGCGCCAGCGGGATTGCTGGGAGCTCCTACAATGAGCAGTTCTTC
CDR3 protein: CASGIAGSSYNEQFF

D gene: TRBD1
clone size: many
J gene: TRBJ1-1
V gene: TRBV28
CDR3 DNA: TGTGCCAGCAGTCGAATGACAGGGGGCGCGAGGGACACTGAAGCTTTCTTT
CDR3 protein: CASSRMTGGARDTEAFF

D gene: -
clone size: many
J gene: TRBJ2-3
V gene: TRBV7-7
CDR3 DNA: TGTGCTAGCAGCTTTTTGGGTCGGACAGATACGCAGTATTTT
CDR3 protein: CASSFLGRTDTQYF

D gene: TRBD2
clone size: many
J gene: TRBJ2-2
V gene: TRBV7-2
CDR3 DNA: TGTGCCAGCAGCAACGGACTAGCGGGAGGGAAAACCGGGGAGCTGTTTTTT
CDR3 protein: CASSNGLAGGKTGELFF

D gene: TRBD2
clone size: -
J gene: TRBJ2-2
V gene: TRBV5-8
CDR3 DNA: TGTGCCAGCAGCCGCGGACTAGCGGGAGGGCCTTCCGGGGAGCTGTTTTTT
CDR3 protein: CASSRGLAGGPSGELFF

D gene: -
clone size: few
J gene: TRBJ2-1
V gene: TRBV12-3/TRBV12-4
CDR3 DNA: TGTGCCAGCAGTTTAGCCCCCGACTTTGTTGAGCAGTTCTTC
CDR3 protein: CASSLAPDFVEQFF

D gene: TRBD1
clone size: -
J gene: TRBJ2-1
V gene: TRBV19
CDR3 DNA: TGTGCCAGTAGTGCCCCGTGGGACAGGGGGTCGGATGAGCAGTTCTTC
CDR3 protein: CASSAPWDRGSDEQFF

D gene: -
clone size: many
J gene: TRBJ2-7
V gene: TRBV4-1
CDR3 DNA: TGCGCCAGCAGCCAAGGAGGGTTAAGATCCTACGAGCAGTACTTC
CDR3 protein: CASSQGGLRSYEQYF

D gene: TRBD2
clone size: -
J gene: TRBJ2-3
V gene: TRBV7-9
CDR3 DNA: TGTGCCAGCAGCTTTCTAGCGGGAGATGGTACGCAGTATTTT
CDR3 protein: CASSFLAGDGTQYF

D gene: -
clone size: -
J gene: TRBJ2-1
V gene: TRBV20-1
CDR3 DNA: TGCAGTGCTAGAGATCCTTGGGATCCCTACAATGAGCAGTTCTTC
CDR3 protein: CSARDPWDPYNEQFF

D gene: TRBD1
clone size: few
J gene: TRBJ2-2
V gene: TRBV12-3/TRBV12-4
CDR3 DNA: TGTGCCAGCAGCCCTCACTGGGGACAGGGGGCCCGAAACACCGGGGAGCTGTTTTTT
CDR3 protein: CASSPHWGQGARNTGELFF

D gene: TRBD2
clone size: many
J gene: TRBJ2-3
V gene: TRBV5-1
CDR3 DNA: TGCGCCAGCAGCTCCGAGACTAGCGAAGATACGCAGTATTTT
CDR3 protein: CASSSETSEDTQYF

D gene: -
clone size: -
J gene: TRBJ2-1
V gene: TRBV18
CDR3 DNA: TGTGCCAGCTCACCACAGGGAGGTGACTACAATGAGCAGTTCTTC
CDR3 protein: CASSPQGGDYNEQFF

D gene: -
clone size: many
J gene: TRBJ2-1
V gene: TRBV3-1
CDR3 DNA: TGTGCCAGCAGCGTTCTCGGCAGCCCCTACAATGAGCAGTTCTTC
CDR3 protein: CASSVLGSPYNEQFF

D gene: -
clone size: many
J gene: TRBJ1-5
V gene: TRBV18
CDR3 DNA: TGTGCCAGCTCACCTTCCTACAGAAATCAGCCCCAGCATTTT
CDR3 protein: CASSPSYRNQPQHF